A single sample is the source of the 12 T cell receptor beta chains below, sequenced in a study of blood T cell repertoires in COVID-19. Clones were sequenced by immunoSEQ multiplex PCR, and TCRdb holds only the in-frame ones, with some missing. Among under 200,000 clones, around 87% were seen once, and the ten largest hold about 2.5%. The specimen sequenced was peripheral blood. Receptors originate from a woman aged 80 or over with COVID-19, enrolled during active disease.

The gene calls are TRBV19 and TRBJ1-1, with a possible D match to TRBD1 (5 bases). The CDR3 length is 14 residues. Germline V gene lookup returns CDR1 LNHDA and CDR2 SQIVND (reference sequence). Trimming shortened V by 7 bases and J by 1 base, and 13 bases separated the two germline ends. In nucleotides, the CDR3 is TGTGCCAGTACCGCCGACAGCTGGAACACTGAAGCTTTCTTT. Protein sequence: CASTADSWNTEAFF.

This chain links TRBV5-1 with TRBJ2-3; 12 nucleotides match TRBD2. Unmatched junction bases numbered 2, after V lost 4 bases and J lost 5 bases. Germline assignment: CDR1 SGHRS and CDR2 YFSETQ. There are 14 residues in the CDR3. CDR3: CASSPGLAGDTQYF. The DNA for the CDR3 is TGCGCCAGCAGCCCGGGACTAGCGGGAGATACGCAGTATTTT.

This clone was found once. The chain employs TRBV5-1 and TRBJ2-5; TRBD1 matches at 7 bases. J gave up 1 base and V 2 bases, and 5 bases lay outside the gene matches. This CDR3 has 15 amino acids. Germline V CDR1 and CDR2: SGHRS, YFSETQ. CDR3 in DNA: TGCGCCAGCAGCTTACAAACAGGGGCCCAAGAGACCCAGTACTTC. It translates to CASSLQTGAQETQYF.

The chain joins TRBV28 to TRBJ2-7; D may be TRBD1 (5 bases). V gave up 7 bases and J gave up 0 bases, with 19 bases separating them. Germline V CDR1 and CDR2: MDHEN, SYDVKM. There are 16 residues in the CDR3. This chain's CDR3 is CASTPRVGRVSYEQYF. CDR3 sequence (DNA): TGTGCCAGCACCCCTCGCGTCGGCAGGGTCTCCTACGAGCAGTACTTC.

This chain links TRBV6-2 or TRBV6-3 with TRBJ2-1; TRBD1 is a possible D gene (6 bases). CDR3 length: 15 amino acids. The germline V gene has CDR1 MNHEY and CDR2 SVGEGT. V lost 4 bases and J lost 8, with 18 bases in between. For the CDR3, the DNA is TGTGCCAGCAGTTCGGGGACACCCGGAGTCGATGAGCAGTTCTTC. It is translated as CASSSGTPGVDEQFF.

This sequence joins TRBV28 and TRBJ1-1; a weak D match, TRBD1 (6 bases). This CDR3 is 15 amino acids long. Deletions cut 7 bases from V and 7 bases from J, with 22 bases between. Germline-derived CDR1 and CDR2 are MDHEN and SYDVKM. The CDR3 sequence: CASTDTRGSSDEAFF. The CDR3 DNA follows: TGTGCCAGCACCGATACCAGGGGTAGCTCTGATGAAGCTTTCTTT.

The CDR3 nucleotides read TGTGCCAGCGTCGGCTGGGGGGGCGGCTATGGCTACACCTTC. Translated: CASVGWGGGYGYTF. J is TRBJ1-2 and V is TRBV6-5; the D gene is possibly TRBD1 (6 bases). Germline loops: CDR1 MNHEY, CDR2 SVGAGI. The CDR3 has 14 residues. Trimming removed 8 bases from V and 4 bases from J, with 17 bases in between.

This chain links TRBV11-3 with TRBJ2-3, with D unresolved. The germline V and J ends were trimmed by 3 bases and 5 bases, with 9 bases remaining between them. Germline CDR1 and CDR2: SGHNT and YENEEA. This CDR3 has 13 amino acids. DNA of the CDR3: TGTGCCAGCAGCTTGAATTCTATAGATACGCAGTATTTT. Translation: CASSLNSIDTQYF.

This clone was observed a single time. Written as DNA, the CDR3 is TGTGCCAGCAGTTACGGCCCGATTAACACTGAAGCTTTCTTT. Its translation: CASSYGPINTEAFF. The chain uses TRBV6-5 and TRBJ1-1; D gene ambiguous. The V end was cut by 2 bases, the J end by 2 bases, with 9 bases between. Germline lookup yields CDR1 MNHEY and CDR2 SVGAGI. The CDR3 sequence is 14 residues long.

This clone was seen only a few times. The gene calls are TRBV11-2 and TRBJ2-1, with no clear D. The CDR3 covers 14 residues. V was trimmed by 5 bases and J by 7 bases, leaving 15 bases between them. Germline V gene sequence: CDR1 SGHAT, CDR2 FQNNGV. As DNA, the CDR3 is TGTGCCAGCAGCCCCCGCCTCGTGAGTAATGAGCAGTTCTTC. This codes for CASSPRLVSNEQFF.

The rearrangement joins TRBV3-1 (or the pseudogene TRBV3-2) to TRBJ1-1; D is ambiguous. The CDR3 consists of 13 residues. The V gene's germline CDR1 is LGHDT and CDR2 YNNKEL (reference sequence). V lost 2 bases, J lost 1 base, and 5 bases lay in between. The CDR3 bases are TGTGCCAGCAGCCAAAACAGGAACACTGAAGCTTTCTTT. The encoded protein is CASSQNRNTEAFF.

The gene calls are TRBV28 and TRBJ1-4; D gene ambiguous. The ends were cut back, 5 bases at V and 7 bases at J, with 11 bases in the middle. The germline CDR1 and CDR2 sequences are MDHEN and SYDVKM. The CDR3 spans 13 residues. CDR3 in amino acids: CASSTPQFEKLFF. The CDR3 nucleotides read TGTGCCAGCAGTACCCCCCAGTTTGAAAAACTGTTTTTT.